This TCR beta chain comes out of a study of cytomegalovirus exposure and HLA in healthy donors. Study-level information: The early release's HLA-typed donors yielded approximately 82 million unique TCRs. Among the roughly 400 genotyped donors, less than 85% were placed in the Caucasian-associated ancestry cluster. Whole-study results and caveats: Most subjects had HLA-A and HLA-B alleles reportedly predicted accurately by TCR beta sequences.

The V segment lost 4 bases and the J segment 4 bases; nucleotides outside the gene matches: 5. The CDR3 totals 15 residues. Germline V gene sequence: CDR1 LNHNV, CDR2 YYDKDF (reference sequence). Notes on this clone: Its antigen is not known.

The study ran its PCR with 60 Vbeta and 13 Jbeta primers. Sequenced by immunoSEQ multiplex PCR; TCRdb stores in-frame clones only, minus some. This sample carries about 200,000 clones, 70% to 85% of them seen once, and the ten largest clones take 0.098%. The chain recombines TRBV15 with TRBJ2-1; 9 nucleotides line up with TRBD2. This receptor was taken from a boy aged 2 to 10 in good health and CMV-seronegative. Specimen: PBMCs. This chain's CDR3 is CATSKLAGMYNEQFF. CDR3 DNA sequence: TGTGCCACCAGCAAACTAGCGGGTATGTACAATGAGCAGTTCTTC. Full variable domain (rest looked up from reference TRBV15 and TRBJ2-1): DAMVIQNPRYQVTQFGKPVTLSCSQTLNHNVMYWYQQKSSQAPKLLFHYYDKDFNNEADTPDNFQSRRPNTSFCFLDIRSPGLGDTAMYLCATSKLAGMYNEQFFGPGTRLTVL.